Below are 25 T cell receptor beta chains sequenced from a single sample in a study of blood T cells in healthy people across ages. Primed by a sample-barcoded 5' primer and a J-beta primer mix, a second PCR proceeded for about 7 to 11 cycles. Using its own MiXCR run on the 5' RACE reads, TCRdb lists one record per CDR3 protein. Among approximately 800,000 distinct CDR3 sequences listed, approximately 65% were seen once. The sample consisted of blood. These receptors were obtained from a man aged 30-40 years in good health.

This clonotype was detected ten times or more. The J gene is TRBJ2-6, the V gene TRBV5-1; D remains unclear. Trimming removed 0 bases at V and 0 bases at J, with 13 bases between. The CDR3 loop spans 18 amino acids. Looked up from germline, CDR1 is SGHRS and CDR2 is YFSETQ. CDR3 in DNA: TGCGCCAGCAGCTTGGGTGTTGGCCGGTACTCTGGGGCCAACGTCCTGACTTTC. Translating gives CASSLGVGRYSGANVLTF. Full variable domain (missing parts from reference TRBV5-1 and TRBJ2-6): KAGVTQTPRYLIKTRGQQVTLSCSPISGHRSVSWYQQTPGQGLQFLFEYFSETQRNKGNFPGRFSGRQFSNSRSEMNVSTLELGDSALYLCASSLGVGRYSGANVLTFGAGSRLTVL.

The CDR3 bases are TGTGCCAGCAGCCCCTGGGACAGTCAGACCCAGTACTTC. Translating gives CASSPWDSQTQYF. The chain carries TRBV7-2 and TRBJ2-5, with 7 bases identical to TRBD1. Germline CDR1 SGHTA, CDR2 FQGNSA. The CDR3 runs to 13 residues. V trimming: 5 bases; J trimming: 6 bases; junction bases outside the gene matches: 6.

The chain combines TRBV6-2 or TRBV6-3 with TRBJ2-7; D assignment may be TRBD1 or TRBD2 (5 bases each). V dropped 6 bases and J dropped 6 bases, with 18 bases sitting between them. The CDR3 extends over 14 amino acids. Germline CDR1 and CDR2: MNHEY and SVGEGT. In DNA, the CDR3 is TGTGCCAGCAGCAACCTCTGGGGGTCCACCGAGCAGTACTTC. Encoded protein: CASSNLWGSTEQYF.

The chain combines TRBV3-1 with TRBJ1-6, with TRBD1 identical over 12 bases. Germline CDR1 is LGHDT and CDR2 is YNNKEL (reference sequence). The CDR3 runs 15 residues. V lost 4 bases, J lost 9 bases, and 4 bases stayed unmatched. The CDR3 DNA follows: TGTGCCAGCAGCCTTGGGACAGGGGGCGCTTCACCCCTCCACTTT. As protein: CASSLGTGGASPLHF.

The table lists this clonotype with a count of one. The rearrangement links TRBV7-2 to TRBJ2-6; TRBD2 agrees at 10 bases. Per germline, CDR1 SGHTA and CDR2 FQGNSA. The length of the CDR3 is 19 residues. J lost 2 bases, V lost 5 bases, and 12 bases had no gene match. CDR3 nucleotides: TGTGCCAGCAGCAGGGGACTAGCGAATTCCCTTCCTGGGGCCAACGTCCTGACTTTC. Its protein product is CASSRGLANSLPGANVLTF.

This chain joins TRBV6-2 or TRBV6-3 and TRBJ2-1; D perhaps matches TRBD1 (6 bases). Trimming left V 2 bases short and J 8 bases short, with 25 bases between. The CDR3 has 18 residues. The germline gives CDR1 MNHEY, CDR2 SVGEGT. CDR3 sequence: CASSYTALQGSVADEQFF. The DNA of the CDR3 is TGTGCCAGCAGTTACACGGCTCTTCAGGGGTCGGTGGCGGATGAGCAGTTCTTC.

V and J are TRBV9 and TRBJ2-3, with 11 nucleotides matching TRBD2. This CDR3 spans 15 amino acids. V was clipped by 4 bases and J by 4 bases; unmatched bases: 5. CDR1 SGDLS and CDR2 YYNGEE come from the germline V gene. Here the CDR3 DNA reads TGTGCCAGCAGCTTAGCGGGGGGGCCATCAGATACGCAGTATTTT. Its translation: CASSLAGGPSDTQYF.

This clonotype was recorded a few times. The chain links TRBV11-2 to TRBJ2-7, with D uncertain. Trimming removed 4 bases from V and 2 bases from J, with 15 bases in between. The CDR3 sequence is 15 residues long. Germline assignment: CDR1 SGHAT and CDR2 FQNNGV. CDR3 DNA sequence: TGTGCCAGCAGCTCGTTGGGGTTGGGTACCTACGAGCAGTACTTC. This sequence encodes CASSSLGLGTYEQYF.

This chain joins TRBV9 and TRBJ1-4; a possible D gene is TRBD1 (5 bases). Germline V gives CDR1 SGDLS, CDR2 YYNGEE. The CDR3 covers 16 residues. V lost 1 base to trimming and J lost 3 bases, with 13 bases between them. The CDR3 coding sequence is TGTGCCAGCAGCGTACAGGGAACTCCGGCTAATGAAAAACTGTTTTTT. Translated: CASSVQGTPANEKLFF.

The table lists this clonotype with many counts. The chain carries TRBV18 and TRBJ2-1, with 10 bases aligning to TRBD2. CDR1 is KGHSH, CDR2 LQKENI, per germline. The junction had 4 bases not matched to a gene; V was cut back by 1 base and J by 4 bases. The CDR3 totals 16 residues. CDR3 in amino acids: CASSPRTSGEYNEQFF. In DNA, the CDR3 is TGTGCCAGCTCACCACGAACTAGCGGGGAGTACAATGAGCAGTTCTTC.

This clonotype has just a few counts. The gene calls are TRBV4-3 and TRBJ2-1; D uncertain. The CDR3 is made up of 15 amino acids. CDR1 and CDR2 (germline): LGHNA, YSLEER. The V end was cut by 1 base, the J end by 3 bases, with 10 bases between. The chain's CDR3 is CASSQAADIYNEQFF. The CDR3 nucleotides read TGCGCCAGCAGCCAAGCTGCGGATATCTACAATGAGCAGTTCTTC.

This rearrangement joins TRBV9 to TRBJ2-1, with 8 bases that match TRBD2. CDR1 and CDR2 from the germline V gene are SGDLS and YYNGEE. Trimming took 1 base from V and 2 from J; bases not matched to a gene: 8. CDR3 size: 17 residues. CDR3 region: CASSVTGGLVAYNEQFF. CDR3 nucleotide sequence: TGTGCCAGCAGCGTAACGGGGGGGTTGGTAGCCTACAATGAGCAGTTCTTC.

V gene TRBV3-1 combines with J gene TRBJ2-1; 14 nucleotides line up with TRBD2. Trimming at V came to 4 bases and at J to 9 bases, leaving 11 bases not matched to a gene. Looked up from germline, CDR1 is LGHDT and CDR2 is YNNKEL (reference sequence). The CDR3 sequence is 17 residues long. The CDR3 region is CASSLRSTSGGAAEQFF. Written as DNA, the CDR3 is TGTGCCAGCAGCCTTCGGTCGACTAGCGGGGGGGCTGCTGAGCAGTTCTTC.

This clonotype appeared once. The V gene is TRBV2, the J gene TRBJ2-3, with 13 positions matching TRBD2. The CDR3 is 17 residues long. V lost 10 bases and J lost 0; bases outside the gene matches: 10. Germline CDR1 reads SNHLY; CDR2 reads FYNNEI. CDR3 nucleotides: TGTGCCATCCTACTAGCGGGGGGGCCTCTAAGCACAGATACGCAGTATTTT. This gives the protein CAILLAGGPLSTDTQYF.

At least ten counts were recorded for this clonotype. The J gene is TRBJ2-4, the V gene TRBV2; no clear D. This CDR3 spans 17 amino acids. Germline V gene data show CDR1 as SNHLY and CDR2 as FYNNEI. Trimming took 0 bases from V and 0 from J, leaving 12 bases between them. CDR3 residues: CASSEAQSKLAKNIQYF. The CDR3 DNA reads TGTGCCAGCAGTGAAGCCCAGTCAAAACTAGCCAAAAACATTCAGTACTTC.

This clonotype was seen more than once but under ten times. The rearrangement joins TRBV10-3 to TRBJ2-4; D unclear. The J call is in doubt because the DNA end fits TRBJ2-7 better. Germline V lookup: CDR1 ENHRY, CDR2 SYGVKD. The CDR3 loop spans 13 amino acids. CDR3 region: CAISESVDHEQYF. CDR3 sequence (DNA): TGTGCCATCAGTGAGTCCGTGGACCACGAGCAGTACTTC.

This clonotype was counted at least ten times. In DNA form, the CDR3 reads TGTGCCAGCAATTGGGGGAATTCACCCCTCCACTTT. Protein sequence: CASNWGNSPLHF. This chain joins TRBV12-3 or TRBV12-4 and TRBJ1-6; D perhaps matches TRBD1 (5 bases). The CDR3 is 12 amino acids. V lost 7 bases to trimming and J lost 7 bases, with 8 bases between them.

V gene TRBV20-1 combines with J gene TRBJ1-6, with D perhaps TRBD1 (6 bases). Germline assignment: CDR1 DFQATT and CDR2 SNEGSKA (reference sequence). The CDR3 contains 14 residues. Trimming took 1 base from V and 9 from J, leaving 13 bases between them. CDR3 protein: CSARAQGGSSPLHF. CDR3 bases: TGCAGTGCTAGAGCACAGGGAGGGAGTTCACCCCTCCACTTT.

The chain carries TRBV29-1 and TRBJ1-1; 8 positions match TRBD1. V lost 7 bases and J lost 1; bases outside the gene matches: 5. This CDR3 spans 13 amino acids. From germline, CDR1 is SQVTM and CDR2 ANQGSEA. CDR3 loop: CSGSDRENTEAFF. The DNA of the CDR3 is TGCAGCGGGTCGGACAGGGAGAACACTGAAGCTTTCTTT.

The V and J genes are TRBV29-1 and TRBJ1-2, with D perhaps TRBD1 (5 bases). The CDR3 consists of 14 residues. CDR1 and CDR2 (germline): SQVTM, ANQGSEA. The V end lost 1 base, the J end lost 2 bases, and 11 bases lay between the germline ends. CDR3: CSVEARRQNYGYTF. The CDR3, as DNA: TGCAGCGTTGAAGCCAGAAGACAGAACTATGGCTACACCTTC. The complete variable domain, with remaining parts taken from reference TRBV29-1 and TRBJ1-2, reads SAVISQKPSRDICQRGTSLTIQCQVDSQVTMMFWYRQQPGQSLTLIATANQGSEATYESGFVIDKFPISRPNLTFSTLTVSNMSPEDSSIYLCSVEARRQNYGYTFGSGTRLTVV.

This clonotype was detected a few times. The chain combines TRBV20-1 with TRBJ1-1; D may be TRBD1 (6 bases). CDR3 length equals 12 residues. With 3 bases removed from V and 1 base from J, the gap between germline ends came to 6 bases. The germline CDR1 and CDR2 sequences are DFQATT and SNEGSKA (reference sequence). Written as DNA, the CDR3 is TGCAGTGCTAGGACAGGGAACACTGAAGCTTTCTTT. As protein: CSARTGNTEAFF.

J is TRBJ2-3 and V is TRBV24-1; TRBD2 matches at 10 bases. Trimming took 4 bases from V and 2 from J; bases not matched to a gene: 5. Germline assignment: CDR1 KGHDR and CDR2 SFDVKD. This CDR3 region has 16 residues. The CDR3 reads CATSDTTSGNTDTQYF. DNA for the CDR3: TGTGCCACCAGTGACACTACTAGCGGGAACACAGATACGCAGTATTTT.

This chain uses TRBV6-6 with TRBJ1-1, with a tentative D call TRBD1 (5 bases). Germline CDR1 and CDR2: MNHNY and SVGAGI (reference sequence). V lost 8 bases to trimming and J lost 1 base, with 14 bases between them. This CDR3 has 14 residues. CDR3 sequence: CASEPPGGNTEAFF. The CDR3 DNA reads as TGTGCCAGCGAACCGCCCGGGGGGAACACTGAAGCTTTCTTT.

V gene TRBV4-1 combines with J gene TRBJ2-3; D is ambiguous. Germline values: CDR1 MGHRA, CDR2 YSYEKL. V was pared by 0 bases and J by 2 bases, with 15 bases between. CDR3 size: 17 residues. CDR3 in DNA: TGCGCCAGCAGCCAAGAGGAGCGAGTAAAGTCCACAGATACGCAGTATTTT. As protein: CASSQEERVKSTDTQYF.

The chain recombines TRBV29-1 with TRBJ2-5, with D possibly being TRBD2 (6 bases). V was clipped by 4 bases and J by 5 bases, with 11 bases between them. The germline V gene has CDR1 SQVTM and CDR2 ANQGSEA. There are 12 residues in the CDR3. CDR3 DNA sequence: TGCAGCGTTGGGAGGGGTGATGAGACCCAGTACTTC. It is translated as CSVGRGDETQYF.